The T cell receptor (beta chain) under discussion was sequenced for a study of OX40 agonist ivuxolimab in advanced cancers. It was autoimmune disease history or systemic immunosuppression that excluded patients. With baseline, cycle 4 day 1, and cycle 7 day 1 as timepoints, blood was sampled. Profiling relied on immunoSEQ multiplex PCR, and the TCRdb table lists in-frame clones only, not all of them. The data hold roughly 100,000 clones, with around 90% observed a single time. Deletions cut 4 bases from V and 5 bases from J, with 17 bases between. The germline V gene encodes CDR1 SGHVS and CDR2 FNYEAQ. The CDR3 totals 15 residues.

The sequenced sample was CD4+ or CD8+ T cells sorted from blood, obtained in a trial of the OX40 agonist ivuxolimab. This TCR came from an adult with an advanced solid tumor such as melanoma, head and neck, liver or kidney cancer. This chain links TRBV7-6 with TRBJ2-5, with TRBD1 as a possible D gene (6 bases). CDR3 sequence reads: CASSSNSGVGETQYF. The DNA for the CDR3 is TGTGCCAGCAGCTCGAATTCAGGGGTAGGGGAGACCCAGTACTTC.